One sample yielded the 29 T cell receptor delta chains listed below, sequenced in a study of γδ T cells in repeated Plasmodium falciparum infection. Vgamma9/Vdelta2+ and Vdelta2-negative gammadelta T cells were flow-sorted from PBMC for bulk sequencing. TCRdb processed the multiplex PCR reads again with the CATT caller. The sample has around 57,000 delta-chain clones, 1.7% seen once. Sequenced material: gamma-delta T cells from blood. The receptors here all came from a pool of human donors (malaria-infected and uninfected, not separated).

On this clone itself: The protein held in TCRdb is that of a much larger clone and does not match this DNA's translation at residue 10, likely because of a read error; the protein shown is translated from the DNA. CDR3 coding DNA: TGTGCCTGTGACACTCTTACTGGGGGACTAGACTTCATGCTCATCTTT. As protein: CACDTLTGGLDFMLIF. The V gene is TRDV2, but the J gene lacks a call; TRDD3, the table's D call, was not compared with the DNA. The CDR3 runs to 16 residues. The germline gives CDR1 GEAIGNYY, CDR2 EKD.

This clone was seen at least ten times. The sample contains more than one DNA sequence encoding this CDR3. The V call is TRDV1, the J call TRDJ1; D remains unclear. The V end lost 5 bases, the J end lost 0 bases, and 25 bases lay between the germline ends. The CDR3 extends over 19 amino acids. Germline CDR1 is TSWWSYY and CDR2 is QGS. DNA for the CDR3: TGTGCTCTTGGGCTCGGCTTTTTTCCGAGTCTCCAGTACACCGATAAACTCATCTTT. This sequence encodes CALGLGFFPSLQYTDKLIF.

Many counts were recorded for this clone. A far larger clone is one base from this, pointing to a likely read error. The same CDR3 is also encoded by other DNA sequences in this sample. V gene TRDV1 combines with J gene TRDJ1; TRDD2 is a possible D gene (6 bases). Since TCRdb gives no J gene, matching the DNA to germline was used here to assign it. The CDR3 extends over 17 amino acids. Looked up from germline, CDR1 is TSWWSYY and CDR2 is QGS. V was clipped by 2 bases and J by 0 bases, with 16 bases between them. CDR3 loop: CALGEGFLQTYTDKLIF. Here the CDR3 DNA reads TGTGCTCTTGGGGAAGGCTTCCTCCAGACCTACACCGATAAACTCATCTTT.

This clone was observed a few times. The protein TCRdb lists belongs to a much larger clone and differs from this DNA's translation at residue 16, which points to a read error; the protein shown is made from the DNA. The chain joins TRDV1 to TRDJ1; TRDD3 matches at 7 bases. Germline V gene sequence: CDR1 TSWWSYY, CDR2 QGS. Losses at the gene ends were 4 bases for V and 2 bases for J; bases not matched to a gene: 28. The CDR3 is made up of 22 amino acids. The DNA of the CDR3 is TGTGCTCTTGGGGTGGTGGTCGATACCCCGCGGTTATACTGGGGTCATACCGATAAACTCATCTTT. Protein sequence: CALGVVVDTPRLYWGHTDKLIF.

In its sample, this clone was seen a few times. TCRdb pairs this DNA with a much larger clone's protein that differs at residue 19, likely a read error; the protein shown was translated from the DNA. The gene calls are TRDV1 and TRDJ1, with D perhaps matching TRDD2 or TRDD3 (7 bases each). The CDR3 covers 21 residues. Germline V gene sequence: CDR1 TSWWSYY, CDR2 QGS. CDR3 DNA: TGTGCTCTTGGGGACCCAGAGCTTTCCTACCCTACTGGGGAAGAGACCGGTAAACCCATCTTT. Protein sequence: CALGDPELSYPTGEETGKPIF.

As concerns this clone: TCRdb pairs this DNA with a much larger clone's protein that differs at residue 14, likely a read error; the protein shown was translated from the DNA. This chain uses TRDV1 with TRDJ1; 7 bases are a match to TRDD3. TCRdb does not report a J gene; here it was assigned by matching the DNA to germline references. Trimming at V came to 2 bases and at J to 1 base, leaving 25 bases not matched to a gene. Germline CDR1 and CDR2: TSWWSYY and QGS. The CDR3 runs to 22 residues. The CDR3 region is CALGEVVTSWGYWGSVTDKLIF. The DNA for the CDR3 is TGTGCTCTTGGGGAAGTGGTGACGTCCTGGGGATATTGGGGAAGCGTCACCGATAAACTCATCTTT.

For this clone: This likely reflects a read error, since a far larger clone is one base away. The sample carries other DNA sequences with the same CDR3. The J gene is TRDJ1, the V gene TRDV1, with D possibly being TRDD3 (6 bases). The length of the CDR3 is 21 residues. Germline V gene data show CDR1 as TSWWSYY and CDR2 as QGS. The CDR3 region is CALGPPWGRWGGAGETDKLIF. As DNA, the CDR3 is TGTGCTCTTGGGCCACCCTGGGGACGATGGGGGGGCGCGGGGGAAACCGATAAACTTATCTTT.

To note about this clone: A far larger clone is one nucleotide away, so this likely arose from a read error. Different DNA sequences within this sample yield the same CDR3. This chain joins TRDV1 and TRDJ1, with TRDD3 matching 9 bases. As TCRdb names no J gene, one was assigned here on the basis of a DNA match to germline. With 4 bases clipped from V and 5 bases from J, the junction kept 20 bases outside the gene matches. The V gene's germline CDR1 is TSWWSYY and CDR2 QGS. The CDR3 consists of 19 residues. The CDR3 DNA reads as TGTGCTCTTGGGGGAACTCTCTTTCCTACTCTGGGGGATTTGGATAAACTCATCTTT. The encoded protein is CALGGTLFPTLGDLDKLIF.

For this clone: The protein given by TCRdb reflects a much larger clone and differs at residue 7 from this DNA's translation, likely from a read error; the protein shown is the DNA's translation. The chain's CDR3 is CALGVNCPNPDWGILERNTDKLIF. The CDR3 nucleotides read TGTGCTCTTGGGGTGAACTGCCCAAACCCTGACTGGGGGATACTTGAGCGGAACACCGATAAACTCATCTTT. V is TRDV1 and J is TRDJ1, with TRDD3 identical over 12 bases. CDR1 and CDR2 from the germline V gene are TSWWSYY and QGS. J was trimmed by 0 bases and V by 4 bases; bases with no gene match: 27. This CDR3 is built from 24 residues.

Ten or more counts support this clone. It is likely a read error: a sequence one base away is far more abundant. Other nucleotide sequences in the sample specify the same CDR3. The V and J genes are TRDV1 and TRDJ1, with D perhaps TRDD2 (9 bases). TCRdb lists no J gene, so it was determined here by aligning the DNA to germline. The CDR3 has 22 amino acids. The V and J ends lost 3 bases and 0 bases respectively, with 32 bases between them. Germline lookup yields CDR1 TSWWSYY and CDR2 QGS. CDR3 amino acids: CALGEPSYGLLGGICYTDKLIF. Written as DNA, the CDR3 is TGTGCTCTTGGGGAGCCTTCCTACGGTCTACTGGGGGGTATTTGCTACACCGATAAACTCATCTTT.

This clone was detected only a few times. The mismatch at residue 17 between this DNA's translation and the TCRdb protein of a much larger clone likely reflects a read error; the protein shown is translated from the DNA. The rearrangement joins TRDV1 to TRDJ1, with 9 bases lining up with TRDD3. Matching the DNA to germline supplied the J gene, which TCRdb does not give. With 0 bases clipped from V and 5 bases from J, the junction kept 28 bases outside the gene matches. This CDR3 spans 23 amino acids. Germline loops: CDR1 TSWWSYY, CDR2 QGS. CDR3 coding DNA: TGTGCTCTTGGGGAACTAATATCCCTACCTTATAACTGGGGGAAAAGGAGTGTTGATAAACTCATCTTT. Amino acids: CALGELISLPYNWGKRSVDKLIF.

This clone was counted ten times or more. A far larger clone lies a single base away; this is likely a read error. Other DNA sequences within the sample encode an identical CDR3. This CDR3 reads CALGDVVPTLLGAPDKLIF. The CDR3 DNA sequence: TGTGCTCTTGGGGACGTGGTTCCTACGCTACTGGGGGCTCCCGATAAGCTCATCTTT. The chain is built from TRDV1 and TRDJ1; possibly TRDD3 for D (8 bases). The CDR3 has 19 residues. Germline CDR1 reads TSWWSYY; CDR2 reads QGS.

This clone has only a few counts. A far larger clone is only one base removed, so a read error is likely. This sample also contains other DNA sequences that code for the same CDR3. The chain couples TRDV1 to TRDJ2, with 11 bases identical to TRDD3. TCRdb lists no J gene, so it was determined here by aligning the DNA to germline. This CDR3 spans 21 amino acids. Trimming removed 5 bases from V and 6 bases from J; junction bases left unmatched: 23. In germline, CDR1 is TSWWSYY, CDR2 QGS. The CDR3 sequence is CALGFSYLQDLGDTRAAQLFF. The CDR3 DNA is TGTGCTCTTGGGTTCTCCTACCTGCAAGACCTGGGGGATACTCGGGCAGCACAACTCTTCTTT.

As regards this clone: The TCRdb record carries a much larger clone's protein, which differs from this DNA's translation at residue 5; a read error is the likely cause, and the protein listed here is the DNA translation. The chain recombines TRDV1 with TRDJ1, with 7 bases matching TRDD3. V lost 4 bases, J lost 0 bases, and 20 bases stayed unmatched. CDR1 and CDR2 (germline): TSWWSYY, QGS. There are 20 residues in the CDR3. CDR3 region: CALGGLGGITHLMYTDKLIF. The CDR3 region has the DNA TGTGCTCTTGGGGGACTAGGGGGGATCACCCATCTAATGTACACCGATAAACTCATCTTT.

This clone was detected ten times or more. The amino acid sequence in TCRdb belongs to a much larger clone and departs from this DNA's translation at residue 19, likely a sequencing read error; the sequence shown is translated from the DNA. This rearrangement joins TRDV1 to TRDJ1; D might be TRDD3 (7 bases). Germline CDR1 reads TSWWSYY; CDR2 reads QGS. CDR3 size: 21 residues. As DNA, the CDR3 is TGTGCTCTTGGGGTCAGCACCTGTCCTCCTACTGGGGTAGGGTACACCGATAAACCCATCTTT. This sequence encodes CALGVSTCPPTGVGYTDKPIF.

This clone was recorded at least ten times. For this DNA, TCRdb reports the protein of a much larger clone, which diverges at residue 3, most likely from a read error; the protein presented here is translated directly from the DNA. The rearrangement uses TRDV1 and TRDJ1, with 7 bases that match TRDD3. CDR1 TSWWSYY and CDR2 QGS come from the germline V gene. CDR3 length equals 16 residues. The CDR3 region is CAIGPLGVEHTDKLIF. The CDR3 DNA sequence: TGTGCTATTGGCCCCCTGGGGGTTGAGCACACCGATAAACTCATCTTT.

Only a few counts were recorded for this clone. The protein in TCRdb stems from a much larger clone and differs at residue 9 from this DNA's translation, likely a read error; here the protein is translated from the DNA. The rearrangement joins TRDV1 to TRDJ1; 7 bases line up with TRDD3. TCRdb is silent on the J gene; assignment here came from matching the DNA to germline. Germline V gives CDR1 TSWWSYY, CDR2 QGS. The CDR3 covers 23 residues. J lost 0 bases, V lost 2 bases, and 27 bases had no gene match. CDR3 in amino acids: CALGETSVPGRLGITTYTDKLIF. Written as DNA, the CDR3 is TGTGCTCTTGGGGAAACTTCGGTTCCAGGGAGACTGGGGATTACTACGTACACCGATAAACTCATCTTT.

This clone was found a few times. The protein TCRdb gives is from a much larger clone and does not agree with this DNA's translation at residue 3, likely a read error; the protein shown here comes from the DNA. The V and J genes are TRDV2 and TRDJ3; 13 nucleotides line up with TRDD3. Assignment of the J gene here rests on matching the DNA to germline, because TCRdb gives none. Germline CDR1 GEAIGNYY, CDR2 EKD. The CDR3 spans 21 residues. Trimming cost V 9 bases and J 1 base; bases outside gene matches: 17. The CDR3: CARAATGGYARSSWDTRQMFF. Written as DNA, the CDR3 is TGTGCCCGTGCCGCTACTGGGGGATACGCTCGGAGTTCCTGGGACACCCGACAGATGTTTTTC.

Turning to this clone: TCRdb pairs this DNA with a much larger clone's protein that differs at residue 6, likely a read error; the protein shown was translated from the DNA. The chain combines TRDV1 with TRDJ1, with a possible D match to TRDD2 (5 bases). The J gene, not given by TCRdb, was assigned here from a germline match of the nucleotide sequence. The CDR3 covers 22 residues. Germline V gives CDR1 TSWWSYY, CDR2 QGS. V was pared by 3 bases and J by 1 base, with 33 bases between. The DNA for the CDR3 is TGTGCTCTTGGGGACCACCACCGCCCTACGTACGATTGGACGGGCGCCACCGATAAACTCATCTTT. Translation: CALGDHHRPTYDWTGATDKLIF.

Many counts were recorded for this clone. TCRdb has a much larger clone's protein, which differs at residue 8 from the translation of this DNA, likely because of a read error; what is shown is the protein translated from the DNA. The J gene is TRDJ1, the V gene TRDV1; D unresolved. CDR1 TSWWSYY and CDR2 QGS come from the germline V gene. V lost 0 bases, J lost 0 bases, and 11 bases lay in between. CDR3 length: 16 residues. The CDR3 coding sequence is TGTGCTCTTGGGGAACTGGACTCATTGTACACCGATAAACTCATCTTT. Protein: CALGELDSLYTDKLIF.

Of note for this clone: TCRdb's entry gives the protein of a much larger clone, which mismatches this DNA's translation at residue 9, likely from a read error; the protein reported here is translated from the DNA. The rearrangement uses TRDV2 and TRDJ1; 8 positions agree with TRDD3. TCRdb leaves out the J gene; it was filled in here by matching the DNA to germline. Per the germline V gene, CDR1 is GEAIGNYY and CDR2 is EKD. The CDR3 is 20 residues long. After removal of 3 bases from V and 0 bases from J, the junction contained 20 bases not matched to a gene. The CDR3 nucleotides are TGTGCCTGTGACCGACTACTGGGGGGTACAAAGAGAGTGTACACCGATAAACTCATCTTT. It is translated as CACDRLLGGTKRVYTDKLIF.

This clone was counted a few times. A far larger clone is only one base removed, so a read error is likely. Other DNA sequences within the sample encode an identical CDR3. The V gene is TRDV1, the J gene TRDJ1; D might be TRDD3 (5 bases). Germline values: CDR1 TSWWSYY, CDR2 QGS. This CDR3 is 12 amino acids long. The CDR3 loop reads CALGERGHKLIF. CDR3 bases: TGTGCTCTAGGGGAACGGGGCCACAAACTCATCTTT.

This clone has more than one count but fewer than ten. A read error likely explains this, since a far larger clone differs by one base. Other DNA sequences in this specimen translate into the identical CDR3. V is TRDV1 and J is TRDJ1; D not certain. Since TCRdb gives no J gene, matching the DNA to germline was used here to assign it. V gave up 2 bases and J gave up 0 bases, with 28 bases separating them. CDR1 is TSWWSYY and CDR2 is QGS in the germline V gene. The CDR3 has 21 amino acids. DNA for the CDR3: TGTGCTCTTGGGGAATTTTTTCGTGGCGATAATGGAGGACTGTACACCGATAAACTCATCTTT. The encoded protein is CALGEFFRGDNGGLYTDKLIF.

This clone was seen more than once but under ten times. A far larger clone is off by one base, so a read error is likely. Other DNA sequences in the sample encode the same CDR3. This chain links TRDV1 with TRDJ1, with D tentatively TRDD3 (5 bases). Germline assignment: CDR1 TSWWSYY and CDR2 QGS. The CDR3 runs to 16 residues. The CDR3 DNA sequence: TGTGCACTTGGGGAAACGACGCGCTGGTTAAACGATAAACTCATCTTT. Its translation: CALGETTRWLNDKLIF.

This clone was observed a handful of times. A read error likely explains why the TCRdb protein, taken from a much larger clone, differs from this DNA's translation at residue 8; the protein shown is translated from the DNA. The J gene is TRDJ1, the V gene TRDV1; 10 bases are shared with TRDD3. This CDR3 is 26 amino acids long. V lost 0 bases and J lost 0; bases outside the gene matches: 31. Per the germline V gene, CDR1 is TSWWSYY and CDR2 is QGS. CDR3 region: CALGELVRAKRDYVSVLGDYTDKLIF. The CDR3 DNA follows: TGTGCTCTTGGGGAACTAGTGAGGGCCAAGAGAGACTACGTGAGCGTACTGGGGGATTACACCGATAAACTCATCTTT.

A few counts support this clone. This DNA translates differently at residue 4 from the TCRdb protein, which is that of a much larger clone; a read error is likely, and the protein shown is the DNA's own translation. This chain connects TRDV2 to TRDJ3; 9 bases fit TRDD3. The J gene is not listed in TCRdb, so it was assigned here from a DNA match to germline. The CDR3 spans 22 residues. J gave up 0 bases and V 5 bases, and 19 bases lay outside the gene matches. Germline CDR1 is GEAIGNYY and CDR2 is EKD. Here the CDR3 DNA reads TGTGCCTGTGGCACGGCAGGATACGGGGGGATACCGGGCTCCTGGGACACCCGACAGATGTTTTTC. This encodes CACGTAGYGGIPGSWDTRQMFF.

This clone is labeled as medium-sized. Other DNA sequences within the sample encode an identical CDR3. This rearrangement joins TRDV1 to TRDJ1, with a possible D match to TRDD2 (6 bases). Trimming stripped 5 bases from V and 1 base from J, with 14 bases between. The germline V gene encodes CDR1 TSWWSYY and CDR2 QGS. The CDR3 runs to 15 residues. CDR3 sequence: CALGSYYRGTDKLIF. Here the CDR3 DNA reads TGTGCTCTTGGGTCCTACTATCGTGGCACCGATAAACTCATCTTT.

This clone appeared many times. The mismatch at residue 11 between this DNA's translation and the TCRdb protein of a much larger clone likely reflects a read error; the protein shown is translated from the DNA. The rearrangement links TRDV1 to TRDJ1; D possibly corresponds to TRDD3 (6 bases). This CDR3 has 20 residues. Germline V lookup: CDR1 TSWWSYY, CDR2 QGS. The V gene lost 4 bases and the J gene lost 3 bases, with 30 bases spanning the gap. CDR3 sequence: CALGGAHGLGGTRGADKLIF. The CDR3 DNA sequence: TGTGCTCTTGGGGGAGCCCATGGGTTGGGGGGTACAAGAGGTGCCGATAAACTCATCTTT.

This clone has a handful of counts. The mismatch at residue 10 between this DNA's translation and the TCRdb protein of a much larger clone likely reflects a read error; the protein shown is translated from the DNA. The CDR3 spells CALGERPSYTGGPTDKLIF. In nucleotides, the CDR3 is TGTGCTCTTGGGGAACGGCCTTCCTACACTGGGGGCCCCACCGATAAACTCATCTTT. The chain joins TRDV1 to TRDJ1; D possibly corresponds to TRDD2 (9 bases). TCRdb lists no J gene, so it was determined here by aligning the DNA to germline. CDR1 and CDR2 from the germline V gene are TSWWSYY and QGS. The CDR3 has 19 amino acids. The V and J ends lost 1 base and 1 base respectively, with 22 bases between them.